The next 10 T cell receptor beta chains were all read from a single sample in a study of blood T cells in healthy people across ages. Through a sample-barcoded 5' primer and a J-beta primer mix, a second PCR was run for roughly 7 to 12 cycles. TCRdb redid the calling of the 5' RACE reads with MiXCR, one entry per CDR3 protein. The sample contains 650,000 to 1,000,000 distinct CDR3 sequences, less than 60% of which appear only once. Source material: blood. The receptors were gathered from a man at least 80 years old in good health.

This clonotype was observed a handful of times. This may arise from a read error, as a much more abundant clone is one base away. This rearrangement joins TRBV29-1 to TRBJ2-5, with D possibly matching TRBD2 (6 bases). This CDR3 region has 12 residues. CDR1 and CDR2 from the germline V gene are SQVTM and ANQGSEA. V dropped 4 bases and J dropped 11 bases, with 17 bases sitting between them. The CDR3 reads CSVVAGRNEQYF. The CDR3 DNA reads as TGCAGCGTTGTTGCGGGACGGAATGAGCAGTACTTC.

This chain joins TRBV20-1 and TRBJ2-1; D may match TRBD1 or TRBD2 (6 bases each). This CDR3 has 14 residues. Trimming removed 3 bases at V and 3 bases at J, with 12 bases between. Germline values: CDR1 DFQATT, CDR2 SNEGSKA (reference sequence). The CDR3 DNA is TGCAGTGCTAGTGTCGGGGGCCACTACAATGAGCAGTTCTTC. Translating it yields CSASVGGHYNEQFF.

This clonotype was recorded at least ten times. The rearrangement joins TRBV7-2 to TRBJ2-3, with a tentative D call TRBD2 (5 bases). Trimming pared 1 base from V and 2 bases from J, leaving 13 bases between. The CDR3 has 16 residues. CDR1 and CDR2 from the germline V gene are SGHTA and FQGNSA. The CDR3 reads CASSLVGLTPTDTQYF. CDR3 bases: TGTGCCAGCAGCTTAGTCGGACTGACCCCCACAGATACGCAGTATTTT.

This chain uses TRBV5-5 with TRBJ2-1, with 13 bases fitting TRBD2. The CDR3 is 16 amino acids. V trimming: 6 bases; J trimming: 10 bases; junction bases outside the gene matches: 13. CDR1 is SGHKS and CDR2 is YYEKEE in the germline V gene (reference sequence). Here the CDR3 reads CASNTVGLAGVGEQFF. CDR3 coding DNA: TGTGCCAGCAACACGGTTGGACTAGCGGGAGTAGGAGAGCAGTTCTTC. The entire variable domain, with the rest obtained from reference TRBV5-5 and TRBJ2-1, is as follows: DAGVTQSPTHLIKTRGQQVTLRCSPISGHKSVSWYQQVLGQGPQFIFQYYEKEERGRGNFPDRFSARQFPNYSSELNVNALLLGDSALYLCASNTVGLAGVGEQFFGPGTRLTVL.

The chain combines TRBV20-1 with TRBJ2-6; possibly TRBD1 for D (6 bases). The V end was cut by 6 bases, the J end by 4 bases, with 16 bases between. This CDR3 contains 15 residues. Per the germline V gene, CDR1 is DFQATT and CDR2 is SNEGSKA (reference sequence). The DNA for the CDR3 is TGCAGTGCAACTCTGCTCCAGGGGGGGGCCAACGTCCTGACTTTC. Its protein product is CSATLLQGGANVLTF.

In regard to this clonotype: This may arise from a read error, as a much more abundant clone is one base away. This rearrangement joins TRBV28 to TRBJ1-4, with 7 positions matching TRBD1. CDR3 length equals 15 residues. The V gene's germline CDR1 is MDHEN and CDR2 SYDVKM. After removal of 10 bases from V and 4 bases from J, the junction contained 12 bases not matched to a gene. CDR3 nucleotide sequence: TGTGCCATCAGAATCCCCGGGACAGTTAATGAAAAACTGTTTTTT. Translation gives CAIRIPGTVNEKLFF.

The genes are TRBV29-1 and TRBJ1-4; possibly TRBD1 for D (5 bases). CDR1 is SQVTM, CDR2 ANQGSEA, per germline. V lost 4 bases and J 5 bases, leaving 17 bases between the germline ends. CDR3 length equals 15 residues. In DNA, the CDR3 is TGCAGCGTTGGGGACGTTCGGGACGGGAATGAAAAACTGTTTTTT. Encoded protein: CSVGDVRDGNEKLFF.

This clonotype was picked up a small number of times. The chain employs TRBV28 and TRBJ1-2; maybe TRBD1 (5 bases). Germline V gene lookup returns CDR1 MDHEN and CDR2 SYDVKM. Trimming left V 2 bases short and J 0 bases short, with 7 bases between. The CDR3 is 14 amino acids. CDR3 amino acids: CASSLGGSNYGYTF. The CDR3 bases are TGTGCCAGCAGTTTAGGGGGGTCTAACTATGGCTACACCTTC.

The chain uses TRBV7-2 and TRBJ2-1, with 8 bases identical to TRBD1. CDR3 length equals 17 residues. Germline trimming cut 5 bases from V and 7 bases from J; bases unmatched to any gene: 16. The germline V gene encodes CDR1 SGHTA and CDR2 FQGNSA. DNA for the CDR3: TGTGCCAGCAGCGGTCGGTCCGGCAGGGGGCGGAGGAATGAGCAGTTCTTC. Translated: CASSGRSGRGRRNEQFF.

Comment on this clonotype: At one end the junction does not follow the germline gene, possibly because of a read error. The CDR3 reads CTSSLISYQETQYF. The CDR3 coding sequence is TGTACCAGCAGCTTAATCTCGTACCAAGAGACCCAGTACTTC. This chain connects TRBV7-9 to TRBJ2-5; D ambiguous. In germline, CDR1 is SEHNR, CDR2 FQNEAQ (reference sequence). The CDR3 runs to 14 residues.